This is a list of T cell receptor beta chains from one sample in a study of T cells expressing NK-cell markers. TCRdb reprocessed the 5' RACE reads, with one entry per CDR3 protein and no DNA. This table lists over 350,000 distinct CDR3 sequences. Sequenced sample: blood T cells: a sorted CD56 or NKG2C T cell subset, CD4+ or CD8+ T cells, or bulk PBMC T cells (not recorded which). These receptors all come from a woman between 50 and 59 years old in good health. CDR3s include the opening cysteine and the closing phenylalanine or tryptophan.

V gene: TRBV6-6; J gene: TRBJ2-7; CDR3 protein: CASTNFRESRYEQYF
V gene: TRBV25-1; J gene: TRBJ2-5; CDR3 protein: CASSRYDREETQYF
V gene: TRBV7-7; J gene: TRBJ2-2; CDR3 protein: CASSLGGPPNGELFF
V gene: TRBV5-1; J gene: TRBJ2-1; CDR3 protein: CASSLGLAGSVEQFF
V gene: TRBV7-3; J gene: TRBJ2-1; CDR3 protein: CASSLRPGGSYNEQFF
V gene: TRBV7-9; J gene: TRBJ2-7; CDR3 protein: CASSQRGLAGGFTYEQYF
V gene: TRBV4-1; J gene: TRBJ2-4; CDR3 protein: CASSPGLGSAKNIQYF
V gene: TRBV4-1; J gene: TRBJ2-2; CDR3 protein: CASSQGTSANTGELFF
V gene: TRBV20-1; J gene: TRBJ2-1; CDR3 protein: CSANGAVSSYNEQFF
V gene: TRBV14; J gene: TRBJ2-1; CDR3 protein: CASSLPRAVYNEQFF
V gene: TRBV7-2; J gene: TRBJ2-4; CDR3 protein: CASSLEFYKNIQYF
V gene: TRBV5-1; J gene: TRBJ2-5; CDR3 protein: CASSERQGAGKTQYF
V gene: TRBV20-1; J gene: TRBJ2-5; CDR3 protein: CSALPAGVETQYF
V gene: TRBV5-6; J gene: TRBJ1-6; CDR3 protein: CASSFTSNSPLHF
V gene: TRBV19; J gene: TRBJ2-3; CDR3 protein: CASSLLGSLSTDTQYF